The 17 T cell receptor beta chains presented below share a single source sample, sequenced in a study of Ad26.COV2.S vaccination and SARS-CoV-2 variants. The assay was immunoSEQ multiplex PCR, and TCRdb's table has in-frame clones only and misses some. This table holds 250,000 or so clones, 87% found once. Treatment of the sample: around 19 received Ad26.COV2.S at low or high dose, single or two shots; several received placebo; per-sample allocation not given. Collection of the samples took place on day 63 after the first injection of vaccine or placebo. The material sequenced was peripheral blood, taken in a trial of Ad26.COV2.S vaccine versus placebo. These receptors were taken from a person between 18 and 59 years old who received the Ad26.COV2.S COVID-19 vaccine or a placebo.

The chain combines TRBV27 with TRBJ2-7; 10 positions agree with TRBD2. V lost 3 bases and J lost 4; bases outside the gene matches: 0. The CDR3 is 13 residues long. In germline, CDR1 is MNHEY, CDR2 SMNVEV (reference sequence). The CDR3 coding sequence is TGTGCCAGCAGTTTTAGCGGGGGGTACGAGCAGTACTTC. Translated: CASSFSGGYEQYF.

This chain joins TRBV11-2 and TRBJ2-5; 12 bases agree with TRBD2. The V gene end was trimmed by 6 bases and the J gene end by 4 bases; junction bases not matched to a gene: 9. This CDR3 contains 16 residues. Germline V lookup: CDR1 SGHAT, CDR2 FQNNGV. The CDR3 here is CASSRLAGGPGETQYF. The CDR3 nucleotides read TGTGCCAGCAGTCGTCTAGCGGGAGGGCCGGGAGAGACCCAGTACTTC.

This sequence joins TRBV9 and TRBJ2-4; D is possibly TRBD1 or TRBD2 (6 bases each). This CDR3 is 14 amino acids long. With 4 bases removed from V and 7 bases from J, the gap between germline ends came to 15 bases. Per germline, CDR1 SGDLS and CDR2 YYNGEE. Here the CDR3 reads CASSPPGAGNIQYF. The CDR3, as DNA: TGTGCCAGCAGCCCCCCAGGGGCGGGGAACATTCAGTACTTC.

The chain uses TRBV7-3 and TRBJ2-5, with D maybe TRBD2 (7 bases). CDR3 length equals 14 residues. Germline V gives CDR1 SGHTA, CDR2 FQGTGA. V shed 5 bases and J shed 3 bases, with 13 bases lying between them. This chain's CDR3 is CASSPVGGEETQYF. DNA for the CDR3: TGTGCCAGCAGCCCGGTAGGGGGGGAAGAGACCCAGTACTTC.

The chain is built from TRBV10-3 and TRBJ2-3; D gene unclear. The germline gives CDR1 ENHRY, CDR2 SYGVKD. The CDR3 is 11 amino acids. V was shortened by 11 bases and J by 0 bases, with 6 bases between the two germline ends. CDR3: CASTSTDTQYF. CDR3 DNA: TGTGCCTCCACTAGCACAGATACGCAGTATTTT.

CDR3 DNA: TGTGCCAGCAGCCAAGATAAAGTCAGGGGGCGTTTACAGACCCAGTACTTC. Its translation: CASSQDKVRGRLQTQYF. This rearrangement joins TRBV3-1 (or the pseudogene TRBV3-2) to TRBJ2-5; 8 nucleotides line up with TRBD1. V gave up 0 bases and J gave up 6 bases; unmatched junction bases: 12. From germline, CDR1 is LGHDT and CDR2 YNNKEL (reference sequence). This CDR3 region has 17 residues.

The CDR3 DNA sequence: TGTGCCAGCAGCTCCGTCTCTAAATCAGCTAACTATGGCTACACCTTC. It is translated as CASSSVSKSANYGYTF. The chain carries TRBV11-2 and TRBJ1-2; D ambiguous. From germline, CDR1 is SGHAT and CDR2 FQNNGV. The CDR3 is made up of 16 amino acids. Between the trimmed V and J ends, which lost 4 bases and 0 bases, there was a span of 15 bases.

The chain joins TRBV6-1 to TRBJ1-2, with D possibly TRBD1 on 6 matching bases. The CDR3 totals 13 residues. The germline V gene has CDR1 MNHNS and CDR2 SASEGT. Between the trimmed V and J ends, which lost 2 bases and 7 bases, there was a span of 11 bases. The CDR3 spells CASSEWGAGGYTF. CDR3 nucleotide sequence: TGTGCCAGCAGTGAATGGGGGGCCGGTGGCTACACCTTC.

This chain uses TRBV18 with TRBJ2-1; 12 bases fit TRBD2. V gave up 3 bases and J gave up 10 bases; unmatched junction bases: 10. The germline V gene has CDR1 KGHSH and CDR2 LQKENI. This CDR3 is built from 16 residues. In DNA, the CDR3 is TGTGCCAGCTCACCGCCGGGACTAGCGGGTTTTGGAGAGCAGTTCTTC. Residues: CASSPPGLAGFGEQFF.

The chain uses TRBV5-4 and TRBJ1-1, with a possible D match to TRBD1 (5 bases). The germline V gene encodes CDR1 SGHNT and CDR2 YYREEE (reference sequence). Trimming shortened V by 4 bases and J by 1 base, and 14 bases separated the two germline ends. This CDR3 comprises 15 residues. The DNA for the CDR3 is TGTGCCAGCAGCCTGGGACGGACGGGGAACACTGAAGCTTTCTTT. Protein product: CASSLGRTGNTEAFF.

The chain employs TRBV7-2 and TRBJ2-7; D is perhaps TRBD2 (5 bases). CDR1 SGHTA and CDR2 FQGNSA come from the germline V gene. This CDR3 spans 14 amino acids. Trimming cost V 2 bases and J 2 bases, with 10 bases left between them. The CDR3 here is CASSLTSGPYEQYV. CDR3 nucleotide sequence: TGTGCCAGCAGCTTAACTAGTGGGCCCTACGAGCAGTACGTC.

V usage is TRBV6-4 and J usage is TRBJ1-6; 11 nucleotides match TRBD1. Germline lookup yields CDR1 MRHNA and CDR2 SNTAGT. The CDR3 length is 15 residues. V gave up 7 bases and J gave up 3 bases; unmatched junction bases: 2. The CDR3 spells CASKDRGLYNSPLHF. The CDR3 coding sequence is TGTGCCAGCAAGGACAGGGGGCTCTATAATTCACCCCTCCACTTT.

This chain links TRBV5-1 with TRBJ1-6; TRBD1 agrees at 8 bases. CDR1 SGHRS and CDR2 YFSETQ come from the germline V gene. The CDR3 sequence is 14 residues long. Trimming at V came to 5 bases and at J to 8 bases, leaving 6 bases not matched to a gene. CDR3 loop: CASSLQGGDSPLHF. Here the CDR3 DNA reads TGCGCCAGCAGTTTACAGGGGGGGGATTCACCCCTCCACTTT.

The J gene is TRBJ2-3, the V gene TRBV7-2; TRBD2 aligns across 9 bases. This CDR3 is built from 14 residues. Germline V gene lookup returns CDR1 SGHTA and CDR2 FQGNSA. V lost 3 bases and J lost 6; bases outside the gene matches: 4. The CDR3 sequence is CASSLAGGADTQYF. For the CDR3, the DNA is TGTGCCAGCAGCTTGGCGGGGGGGGCGGATACGCAGTATTTT.

The gene calls are TRBV5-6 and TRBJ2-1; D gene uncertain. The V end lost 0 bases, the J end lost 0 bases, and 10 bases lay between the germline ends. The CDR3 runs to 16 residues. Germline V CDR1 and CDR2: SGHDT, YYEEEE. CDR3 bases: TGTGCCAGCAGCTTGGTAGGCGGCAGCTCCTACAATGAGCAGTTCTTC. Residues: CASSLVGGSSYNEQFF. Complete variable domain (other parts from reference TRBV5-6 and TRBJ2-1): DAGVTQSPTHLIKTRGQQVTLRCSPKSGHDTVSWYQQALGQGPQFIFQYYEEEERQRGNFPDRFSGHQFPNYSSELNVNALLLGDSALYLCASSLVGGSSYNEQFFGPGTRLTVL.

This rearrangement joins TRBV4-3 to TRBJ2-4, with D maybe TRBD1 (6 bases). The V and J ends lost 0 bases and 1 base respectively, with 19 bases between them. The CDR3 runs 19 residues. CDR1 and CDR2 (germline): LGHNA, YSLEER. In DNA form, the CDR3 reads TGCGCCAGCAGCCAAGATTGTCGCAGGGGCCTTCGGGCCAAAAACATTCAGTACTTC. This translates into CASSQDCRRGLRAKNIQYF.

The V gene is TRBV27, the J gene TRBJ1-4, with a tentative D call TRBD1 (5 bases). Germline loops: CDR1 MNHEY, CDR2 SMNVEV (reference sequence). V was clipped by 6 bases and J by 7 bases, with 9 bases between them. The CDR3 totals 12 residues. As DNA, the CDR3 is TGTGCCAGCAGCCCCGGGGCTGAAAAACTGTTTTTT. It encodes CASSPGAEKLFF.